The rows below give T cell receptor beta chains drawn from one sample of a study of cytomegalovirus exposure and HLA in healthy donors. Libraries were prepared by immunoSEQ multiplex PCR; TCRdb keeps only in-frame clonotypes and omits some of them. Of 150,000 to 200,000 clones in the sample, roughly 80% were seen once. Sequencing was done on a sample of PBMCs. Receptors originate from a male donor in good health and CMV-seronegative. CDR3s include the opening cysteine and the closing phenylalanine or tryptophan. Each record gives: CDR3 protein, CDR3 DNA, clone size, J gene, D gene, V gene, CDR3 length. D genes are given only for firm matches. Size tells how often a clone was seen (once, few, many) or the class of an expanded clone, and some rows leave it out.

CDR3 protein: CASSFLSYEQYF
CDR3 DNA: TGTGCCAGCAGTTTCCTCTCCTACGAGCAGTACTTC
clone size: NA
J gene: TRBJ2-7
D gene: NA
V gene: TRBV28
CDR3 length: 12

CDR3 protein: CASSLGGQGRGEQYF
CDR3 DNA: TGCGCCAGCAGCCTCGGCGGACAGGGAAGGGGCGAGCAGTACTTC
clone size: NA
J gene: TRBJ2-7
D gene: TRBD1
V gene: TRBV4-1
CDR3 length: 15

CDR3 protein: CASSSGGRDLSYEQYF
CDR3 DNA: TGTGCCAGCAGCTCGGGGGGCAGGGACCTCTCCTACGAGCAGTACTTC
clone size: NA
J gene: TRBJ2-7
D gene: NA
V gene: TRBV7-2
CDR3 length: 16

CDR3 protein: CASGPPGLASTDTQYF
CDR3 DNA: TGTGCTAGTGGACCTCCGGGACTAGCTAGCACAGATACGCAGTATTTT
clone size: few
J gene: TRBJ2-3
D gene: TRBD2
V gene: TRBV12-5
CDR3 length: 16

CDR3 protein: CASSPSTGNIKGYTF
CDR3 DNA: TGTGCCAGCAGCCCCTCAACAGGGAACATTAAGGGCTACACCTTC
clone size: NA
J gene: TRBJ1-2
D gene: NA
V gene: TRBV7-2
CDR3 length: 15

CDR3 protein: CASSSGTSYEETQYF
CDR3 DNA: TGTGCCAGCAGCTCCGGGACTAGCTATGAGGAGACCCAGTACTTC
clone size: NA
J gene: TRBJ2-5
D gene: TRBD2
V gene: TRBV11-3
CDR3 length: 15

CDR3 protein: CASSLAQGVGYTF
CDR3 DNA: TGTGCCAGCAGCTTGGCACAGGGGGTCGGCTACACCTTC
clone size: NA
J gene: TRBJ1-2
D gene: TRBD1
V gene: TRBV5-4
CDR3 length: 13

CDR3 protein: CASSLTGTEYNEQFF
CDR3 DNA: TGTGCCAGCAGCTTGACTGGGACAGAATACAATGAGCAGTTCTTC
clone size: NA
J gene: TRBJ2-1
D gene: TRBD1
V gene: TRBV7-9
CDR3 length: 15

CDR3 protein: CASLDLRGGPDTQYF
CDR3 DNA: TGTGCCAGCCTCGACCTGAGGGGGGGCCCAGATACGCAGTATTTT
clone size: NA
J gene: TRBJ2-3
D gene: NA
V gene: TRBV6-1
CDR3 length: 15

CDR3 protein: CASSDGGGYSAVTEAFF
CDR3 DNA: TGTGCCAGCAGTGATGGGGGAGGGTATTCGGCGGTCACTGAAGCTTTCTTT
clone size: NA
J gene: TRBJ1-1
D gene: NA
V gene: TRBV2
CDR3 length: 17

CDR3 protein: CASRDRHEKLFF
CDR3 DNA: TGTGCCAGCCGGGACAGGCATGAAAAACTGTTTTTT
clone size: once
J gene: TRBJ1-4
D gene: TRBD1
V gene: TRBV19
CDR3 length: 12

CDR3 protein: CASSRTGGFTLHF
CDR3 DNA: TGTGCCAGCAGCCGGACAGGGGGCTTCACCCTCCACTTT
clone size: NA
J gene: TRBJ1-6
D gene: TRBD1
V gene: TRBV11-2
CDR3 length: 13

CDR3 protein: CASSLDWGVDGYTF
CDR3 DNA: TGTGCCAGCAGCTTGGACTGGGGGGTTGATGGCTACACCTTC
clone size: NA
J gene: TRBJ1-2
D gene: NA
V gene: TRBV5-4
CDR3 length: 14

CDR3 protein: CASSLASYEQYF
CDR3 DNA: TGTGCCAGCAGTTTAGCGTCCTACGAGCAGTACTTC
clone size: NA
J gene: TRBJ2-7
D gene: NA
V gene: TRBV28
CDR3 length: 12